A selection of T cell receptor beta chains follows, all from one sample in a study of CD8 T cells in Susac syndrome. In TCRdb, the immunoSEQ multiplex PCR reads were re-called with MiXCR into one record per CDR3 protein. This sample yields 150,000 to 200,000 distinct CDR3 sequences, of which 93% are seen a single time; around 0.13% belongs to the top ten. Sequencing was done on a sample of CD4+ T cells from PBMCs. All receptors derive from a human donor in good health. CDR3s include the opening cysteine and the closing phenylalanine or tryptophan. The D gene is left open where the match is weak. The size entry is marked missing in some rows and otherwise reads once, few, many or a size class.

cdr3_aa: CASSEQRGQNNQPQHF
cdr3_nt: TGTGCCAGCAGTGAACAACGGGGACAGAATAATCAGCCCCAGCATTTT
v_call: TRBV2
d_call: TRBD1
clone_size: -
j_call: TRBJ1-5

cdr3_aa: CASSVTPPLGTSGNTIYF
cdr3_nt: TGTGCCAGCAGTGTAACTCCGCCCCTCGGGACCTCTGGAAACACCATATATTTT
v_call: TRBV2
d_call: -
clone_size: -
j_call: TRBJ1-3

cdr3_aa: CASSQIDGGRETQYF
cdr3_nt: TGTGCCAGCAGCCAAATAGACGGCGGTCGGGAGACCCAGTACTTC
v_call: TRBV3-1
d_call: -
clone_size: -
j_call: TRBJ2-5

cdr3_aa: CASSPPAGGHTGELFF
cdr3_nt: TGTGCCAGCAGCCCCCCAGCGGGGGGTCACACCGGGGAGCTGTTTTTT
v_call: TRBV9
d_call: TRBD2
clone_size: -
j_call: TRBJ2-2

cdr3_aa: CASKITGLNTEAFF
cdr3_nt: TGTGCCAGTAAAATCACGGGGCTGAACACTGAAGCTTTCTTT
v_call: TRBV19
d_call: -
clone_size: -
j_call: TRBJ1-1

cdr3_aa: CASSARTDQPQHF
cdr3_nt: TGTGCCAGCAGTGCCCGGACAGATCAGCCCCAGCATTTT
v_call: TRBV12-3/TRBV12-4
d_call: -
clone_size: -
j_call: TRBJ1-5

cdr3_aa: CASKTMVGNIQYF
cdr3_nt: TGTGCCAGCAAGACGATGGTGGGAAACATTCAGTACTTC
v_call: TRBV12-3/TRBV12-4
d_call: -
clone_size: -
j_call: TRBJ2-4

cdr3_aa: CASSPEPAAIYGYTF
cdr3_nt: TGTGCCAGCAGCCCCGAGCCGGCAGCGATCTATGGCTACACCTTC
v_call: TRBV5-6
d_call: -
clone_size: -
j_call: TRBJ1-2

cdr3_aa: CASSLGLKTGSSEAFF
cdr3_nt: TGTGCCAGCAGCTTAGGCCTGAAGACAGGGAGCTCTGAAGCTTTCTTT
v_call: TRBV13
d_call: TRBD1
clone_size: -
j_call: TRBJ1-1

cdr3_aa: CASSRTSGEGETQYF
cdr3_nt: TGTGCCAGCAGCCGGACTAGCGGGGAAGGGGAGACCCAGTACTTC
v_call: TRBV11-2
d_call: TRBD2
clone_size: few
j_call: TRBJ2-5

cdr3_aa: CAISEGTHGELFF
cdr3_nt: TGTGCCATCAGTGAGGGCACTCACGGGGAGCTGTTTTTT
v_call: TRBV10-3
d_call: -
clone_size: -
j_call: TRBJ2-2

cdr3_aa: CASSVGGANSPLHF
cdr3_nt: TGTGCCAGCAGTGTCGGCGGGGCAAATTCACCCCTCCACTTT
v_call: TRBV2
d_call: -
clone_size: -
j_call: TRBJ1-6

cdr3_aa: CASSLGQGANSNQPQHF
cdr3_nt: TGTGCCAGCAGCCTAGGACAGGGGGCAAATAGCAATCAGCCCCAGCATTTT
v_call: TRBV3-1
d_call: TRBD1
clone_size: -
j_call: TRBJ1-5

cdr3_aa: CASNRGTNTEAFF
cdr3_nt: TGTGCCAGCAATAGGGGTACAAACACTGAAGCTTTCTTT
v_call: TRBV6-6
d_call: -
clone_size: -
j_call: TRBJ1-1

cdr3_aa: CATRHPGNTEAFF
cdr3_nt: TGTGCCACTCGACACCCAGGGAACACTGAAGCTTTCTTT
v_call: TRBV10-3
d_call: -
clone_size: -
j_call: TRBJ1-1

cdr3_aa: CSARDRGTTGELFF
cdr3_nt: TGCAGTGCCAGGGACAGGGGGACCACCGGGGAGCTGTTTTTT
v_call: TRBV20-1
d_call: TRBD1
clone_size: -
j_call: TRBJ2-2

cdr3_aa: CASSRTVGTDTQYF
cdr3_nt: TGCGCCAGCAGCCGGACAGTCGGCACAGATACGCAGTATTTT
v_call: TRBV5-1
d_call: -
clone_size: -
j_call: TRBJ2-3

cdr3_aa: CSVEVTENTEAFF
cdr3_nt: TGCAGCGTTGAGGTGACAGAGAACACTGAAGCTTTCTTT
v_call: TRBV29-1
d_call: -
clone_size: -
j_call: TRBJ1-1

cdr3_aa: CASSATTGELFF
cdr3_nt: TGTGCCAGCAGCGCCACGACCGGGGAGCTGTTTTTT
v_call: TRBV7-3
d_call: -
clone_size: -
j_call: TRBJ2-2

cdr3_aa: CASSQAIGEKLFF
cdr3_nt: TGCGCCAGCAGCCAGGCCATTGGGGAAAAACTGTTTTTT
v_call: TRBV4-1
d_call: -
clone_size: -
j_call: TRBJ1-4

cdr3_aa: CASSEGWGSYNEQFF
cdr3_nt: TGTGCCAGCAGTGAAGGGTGGGGGTCCTACAATGAGCAGTTCTTC
v_call: TRBV25-1
d_call: -
clone_size: -
j_call: TRBJ2-1

cdr3_aa: CASSRGQGDGGELFF
cdr3_nt: TGTGCCAGCAGTCGAGGACAGGGGGACGGCGGGGAGCTGTTTTTT
v_call: TRBV2
d_call: TRBD1
clone_size: -
j_call: TRBJ2-2

cdr3_aa: CSVGYPGYEQYF
cdr3_nt: TGCAGCGTCGGTTACCCTGGGTACGAGCAGTACTTC
v_call: TRBV29-1
d_call: -
clone_size: -
j_call: TRBJ2-7

cdr3_aa: CASSIGGGSSYEQYF
cdr3_nt: TGCGCCAGCAGCATCGGAGGGGGCTCCTCCTACGAGCAGTACTTC
v_call: TRBV5-1
d_call: -
clone_size: -
j_call: TRBJ2-7

cdr3_aa: CATSRGGGVNTYEQYF
cdr3_nt: TGTGCCACCAGCAGAGGGGGCGGGGTGAATACCTACGAGCAGTACTTC
v_call: TRBV15
d_call: -
clone_size: -
j_call: TRBJ2-7

cdr3_aa: CSATGTPYNEQFF
cdr3_nt: TGCAGCGCCACCGGGACACCCTACAATGAGCAGTTCTTC
v_call: TRBV29-1
d_call: -
clone_size: -
j_call: TRBJ2-1

cdr3_aa: CASSRIVIQGAGGANVLTF
cdr3_nt: TGTGCCAGCAGCCGGATCGTCATTCAGGGGGCGGGTGGGGCCAACGTCCTGACTTTC
v_call: TRBV13
d_call: TRBD1
clone_size: -
j_call: TRBJ2-6

cdr3_aa: CSAWGGVSYNSPLHF
cdr3_nt: TGCAGTGCTTGGGGGGGGGTCTCCTATAATTCACCCCTCCACTTT
v_call: TRBV20-1
d_call: -
clone_size: -
j_call: TRBJ1-6

cdr3_aa: CASSQDLSVPLHF
cdr3_nt: TGCGCCAGCAGCCAAGACCTATCGGTACCCCTCCACTTT
v_call: TRBV4-1
d_call: -
clone_size: -
j_call: TRBJ1-6

cdr3_aa: CASSPPGQGRDDEQFF
cdr3_nt: TGTGCCAGCAGCCCGCCCGGACAGGGCAGGGATGATGAGCAGTTCTTC
v_call: TRBV7-6
d_call: TRBD1
clone_size: -
j_call: TRBJ2-1

cdr3_aa: CASSPDDSYEQYF
cdr3_nt: TGTGCCAGCTCACCGGACGATTCCTACGAGCAGTACTTC
v_call: TRBV18
d_call: -
clone_size: -
j_call: TRBJ2-7

cdr3_aa: CSASAGTSRETQYF
cdr3_nt: TGCAGTGCTTCCGCCGGGACTAGCAGAGAGACCCAGTACTTC
v_call: TRBV20-1
d_call: TRBD2
clone_size: -
j_call: TRBJ2-5

cdr3_aa: CASSFGQARITDTQYF
cdr3_nt: TGCGCCAGCAGCTTCGGACAGGCCAGAATCACAGATACGCAGTATTTT
v_call: TRBV5-1
d_call: TRBD1
clone_size: -
j_call: TRBJ2-3

cdr3_aa: CASSSRGGLETQYF
cdr3_nt: TGTGCCAGCAGCTCCAGGGGGGGCCTCGAGACCCAGTACTTC
v_call: TRBV3-1
d_call: -
clone_size: -
j_call: TRBJ2-5

cdr3_aa: CSDRDSKETQYF
cdr3_nt: TGCAGCGACCGGGACTCCAAAGAGACCCAGTACTTC
v_call: TRBV29-1
d_call: -
clone_size: -
j_call: TRBJ2-5

cdr3_aa: CASSPGADNTGELFF
cdr3_nt: TGTGCCAGCAGCCCTGGGGCAGACAACACCGGGGAGCTGTTTTTT
v_call: TRBV28
d_call: -
clone_size: once
j_call: TRBJ2-2

cdr3_aa: CASSAGDRGWTGELFF
cdr3_nt: TGTGCCAGCAGCGCCGGGGACAGGGGTTGGACCGGGGAGCTGTTTTTT
v_call: TRBV3-1
d_call: TRBD1
clone_size: -
j_call: TRBJ2-2

cdr3_aa: CASSPIPRSYEQYF
cdr3_nt: TGTGCCAGCTCACCAATCCCGCGGTCCTACGAGCAGTACTTC
v_call: TRBV18
d_call: -
clone_size: -
j_call: TRBJ2-7

cdr3_aa: CASSPHRTGATAKNIQYF
cdr3_nt: TGTGCCAGCAGTCCGCACCGGACAGGGGCGACGGCCAAAAACATTCAGTACTTC
v_call: TRBV12-3/TRBV12-4
d_call: TRBD1
clone_size: -
j_call: TRBJ2-4

cdr3_aa: CSAALAGGYEQYF
cdr3_nt: TGCAGTGCTGCACTAGCGGGGGGTTACGAGCAGTACTTC
v_call: TRBV20-1
d_call: TRBD2
clone_size: -
j_call: TRBJ2-7

cdr3_aa: CASSRLVQGLPTDTQYF
cdr3_nt: TGCGCCAGCAGCCGCCTGGTGCAGGGTCTCCCCACAGATACGCAGTATTTT
v_call: TRBV5-1
d_call: -
clone_size: -
j_call: TRBJ2-3

cdr3_aa: CSAPPGLAGGQETQYF
cdr3_nt: TGCAGTGCTCCTCCAGGACTAGCGGGGGGGCAAGAGACCCAGTACTTC
v_call: TRBV20-1
d_call: TRBD2
clone_size: -
j_call: TRBJ2-5

cdr3_aa: CASRSLAGGPETQYF
cdr3_nt: TGTGCCAGCCGATCTCTAGCGGGGGGGCCGGAGACCCAGTACTTC
v_call: TRBV27
d_call: TRBD2
clone_size: -
j_call: TRBJ2-5